This T cell receptor beta chain was identified in a study of cytomegalovirus exposure and HLA in healthy donors. General study points: TCR beta chains numbering more than 150 were designated cytomegalovirus-associated. It was likely that a cluster of highly shared sequence variants was a sequencing artifact. Researchers reported in a later analysis that a missense DCLRE1C variant was tied to TCR beta V- and J-gene trimming.

This clone occurred a few times. Its antigen is unknown. The study ran its PCR with 60 Vbeta and 13 Jbeta primers. The method was immunoSEQ multiplex PCR; TCRdb's version includes in-frame clones alone and lacks a portion of them. The sample consists of about 140,000 clones, roughly 73% of them appearing once. The CDR3 loop spans 15 amino acids. Germline assignment: CDR1 SGHTA and CDR2 FQGTGA. V was pared by 3 bases and J by 0 bases, with 9 bases between. Among the donors, all were healthy bone marrow donors. The sequencing sample was made of PBMCs. This sequence joins TRBV7-3 and TRBJ2-1, with D perhaps matching TRBD2 (6 bases). This sequence was found in a human donor in good health. CDR3 in DNA: TGTGCCAGCAGCTTCGGAGGGCCCTCCTACAATGAGCAGTTCTTC. This encodes CASSFGGPSYNEQFF.